The 27 T cell receptor beta chains given below trace back to one sample, sequenced in a study of blood T cell repertoires in COVID-19. TCRdb's table, derived via immunoSEQ multiplex PCR, lists solely in-frame clones and lacks some. The sample carries 160,000 or so clones, about 90% recorded once. The sample was PBMCs or T cells enriched from blood (not recorded which). These receptor sequences come from a human donor with acute COVID-19. The donor label of this sample is uncertain.

This chain uses TRBV12-3 or TRBV12-4 with TRBJ2-7; D is unresolved. The CDR3 has 11 residues. Trimming cost V 4 bases and J 1 base, with 2 bases left between them. CDR3 DNA: TGTGCCAGCAGTTCATCCTACGAGCAGTACTTC. It specifies CASSSSYEQYF.

J is TRBJ1-2 and V is TRBV2; 7 nucleotides line up with TRBD1. The CDR3 has 13 amino acids. J was trimmed by 8 bases and V by 4 bases; bases with no gene match: 7. Per the germline V gene, CDR1 is SNHLY and CDR2 is FYNNEI. CDR3 region: CASSGWRGQGYTF. The CDR3 nucleotides are TGTGCCAGCAGTGGGTGGAGGGGGCAAGGCTACACCTTC.

The chain couples TRBV18 to TRBJ1-4, with D perhaps matching TRBD1 (6 bases). Germline CDR1 reads KGHSH; CDR2 reads LQKENI. The CDR3 is 14 residues long. V was clipped by 3 bases and J by 12 bases, with 17 bases between them. The chain's CDR3 is CASSPQQGPGELFF. CDR3 nucleotides: TGTGCCAGCTCACCTCAACAGGGACCTGGGGAACTGTTTTTT.

This clone showed up just a few times. The V call is TRBV5-6, the J call TRBJ1-6; D remains unclear. CDR1 is SGHDT, CDR2 YYEEEE, per germline. The CDR3 sequence is 17 residues long. V lost 0 bases and J 8 bases, leaving 18 bases between the germline ends. For the CDR3, the DNA is TGTGCCAGCAGCTTGGAGCTCAAGGGCGGGAGGGATTCACCCCTCCACTTT. It yields the protein CASSLELKGGRDSPLHF.

V and J are TRBV5-4 and TRBJ1-1, with TRBD1 matching over 9 bases. This CDR3 is built from 14 residues. Germline CDR1 reads SGHNT; CDR2 reads YYREEE (reference sequence). J was trimmed by 4 bases and V by 4 bases; bases with no gene match: 5. The chain's CDR3 is CASSPGTGLTEAFF. The CDR3 DNA reads TGTGCCAGCAGCCCCGGGACAGGGCTCACTGAAGCTTTCTTT.

CDR3 DNA: TGTGCCAGCAGCGCCGGACAGGACACTGAAGCTTTCTTT. It translates to CASSAGQDTEAFF. V gene TRBV5-4 combines with J gene TRBJ1-1; the match to TRBD1 covers 7 bases. J was trimmed by 3 bases and V by 4 bases; bases with no gene match: 3. The length of the CDR3 is 13 residues. Germline V lookup: CDR1 SGHNT, CDR2 YYREEE (reference sequence).

V is TRBV2 and J is TRBJ2-7; D is unclear. CDR1 and CDR2 from the germline V gene are SNHLY and FYNNEI. V was pared by 6 bases and J by 4 bases, with 7 bases between. The CDR3 spans 11 residues. This chain's CDR3 is CASSELYEQYF. Here the CDR3 DNA reads TGTGCCAGCAGCGAACTATACGAGCAGTACTTC.

The chain combines TRBV24-1 with TRBJ2-1, with 9 bases fitting TRBD1. The V segment lost 9 bases and the J segment 3 bases; nucleotides outside the gene matches: 5. Germline assignment: CDR1 KGHDR and CDR2 SFDVKD. There are 14 residues in the CDR3. As DNA, the CDR3 is TGTGCCACCCGGGGGACAGGGAGCTACAATGAGCAGTTCTTC. Protein product: CATRGTGSYNEQFF.

Concerning this clone itself: Mismatch with germline at one junction end may stem from a read error. The chain is built from TRBV2 and TRBJ2-5; 13 bases align to TRBD2. CDR1 SNHLY and CDR2 FYNNEI come from the germline V gene. CDR3 size: 15 residues. Here the CDR3 reads CASREGTSGAETQYF. The CDR3 DNA reads TGTGCCAGCAGGGAAGGGACTAGCGGGGCCGAGACCCAGTACTTC.

This chain connects TRBV6-6 to TRBJ2-7, with TRBD2 as a possible D gene (5 bases). This CDR3 is 16 amino acids long. CDR1 is MNHNY and CDR2 is SVGAGI in the germline V gene (reference sequence). Trimming removed 0 bases at V and 1 base at J, with 13 bases between. In DNA form, the CDR3 reads TGTGCCAGCAGTTACTCATTCGGGGTTGCGTCCTACGAGCAGTACTTC. It encodes CASSYSFGVASYEQYF.

The chain joins TRBV5-1 to TRBJ1-6; 9 bases are a match to TRBD1. V shed 0 bases and J 9 bases; nucleotides not matched to a gene: 4. The CDR3 has 15 amino acids. Per germline, CDR1 SGHRS and CDR2 YFSETQ. CDR3 protein: CASSLDGDRVSPLHF. DNA of the CDR3: TGCGCCAGCAGCTTGGACGGGGACAGGGTTTCACCCCTCCACTTT.

This rearrangement joins TRBV5-1 to TRBJ2-2; TRBD2 matches at 7 bases. Unmatched junction bases numbered 5, after V lost 4 bases and J lost 2 bases. The CDR3 covers 15 residues. The germline gives CDR1 SGHRS, CDR2 YFSETQ. The CDR3 loop reads CASSGGTTNTGELFF. Here the CDR3 DNA reads TGCGCCAGCAGCGGCGGGACTACAAACACCGGGGAGCTGTTTTTT.

This chain uses TRBV5-1 with TRBJ2-3, with D possibly TRBD1 on 6 matching bases. The CDR3 runs 15 residues. V was cut by 4 bases and J by 3 bases, with 15 bases left in between. Germline lookup yields CDR1 SGHRS and CDR2 YFSETQ. CDR3 sequence reads: CASSPQGRVTDTQYF. The CDR3 bases are TGCGCCAGCAGCCCGCAGGGGAGAGTGACAGATACGCAGTATTTT.

The chain combines TRBV29-1 with TRBJ1-2; TRBD1 aligns across 10 bases. Germline values: CDR1 SQVTM, CDR2 ANQGSEA. CDR3 length: 13 amino acids. The trim removed 8 bases at V and 5 bases at J, leaving 8 bases unmatched. In nucleotides, the CDR3 is TGCAGCACCTTTAGACAGGGGGCTTATGGCTACACCTTC. Its translation is CSTFRQGAYGYTF. The complete variable domain, with remaining parts taken from reference TRBV29-1 and TRBJ1-2, reads SAVISQKPSRDICQRGTSLTIQCQVDSQVTMMFWYRQQPGQSLTLIATANQGSEATYESGFVIDKFPISRPNLTFSTLTVSNMSPEDSSIYLCSTFRQGAYGYTFGSGTRLTVV.

This chain connects TRBV6-5 to TRBJ2-3; possibly TRBD1 for D (6 bases). Germline-derived CDR1 and CDR2 are MNHEY and SVGAGI. The CDR3 is 15 amino acids. The germline V and J ends were trimmed by 6 bases and 4 bases, with 17 bases remaining between them. The CDR3 DNA reads as TGTGCCAGCAGGCAAGATGGCAGGGGAGCAGATACGCAGTATTTT. Its translation: CASRQDGRGADTQYF.

The rearrangement uses TRBV19 and TRBJ2-1; D might be TRBD2 (5 bases). CDR1 LNHDA and CDR2 SQIVND come from the germline V gene (reference sequence). Deletions cut 3 bases from V and 9 bases from J, with 15 bases between. The CDR3 covers 14 residues. CDR3 sequence: CASSISDFQLEQFF. CDR3 coding DNA: TGTGCCAGTAGTATTTCGGACTTCCAGCTTGAGCAGTTCTTC.

This clone was detected a few times. V is TRBV5-1 and J is TRBJ2-7; weak D call: TRBD1 (5 bases). Germline-derived CDR1 and CDR2 are SGHRS and YFSETQ. The CDR3 totals 13 residues. V lost 4 bases, J lost 8 bases, and 16 bases lay in between. CDR3 nucleotides: TGCGCCAGCAGCCCTACTGACAGAACCCAGCAGTACTTC. This codes for CASSPTDRTQQYF.

The chain links TRBV9 to TRBJ1-1; 8 nucleotides agree with TRBD1. Germline CDR1 reads SGDLS; CDR2 reads YYNGEE. The CDR3 has 13 amino acids. Unmatched junction bases numbered 2, after V lost 1 base and J lost 6 bases. The CDR3 spells CASSVQGAAEAFF. In nucleotides, the CDR3 is TGTGCCAGCAGCGTACAGGGGGCCGCTGAAGCTTTCTTT.

The chain joins TRBV29-1 to TRBJ1-2, with 9 bases that match TRBD1. Germline loops: CDR1 SQVTM, CDR2 ANQGSEA. This CDR3 comprises 13 residues. V lost 4 bases to trimming and J lost 6 bases; unmatched junction nucleotides: 6. The CDR3 region has the DNA TGCAGCGTTGCAGGACAGGGGAGGGATGGCTACACCTTC. It is translated as CSVAGQGRDGYTF.

The gene calls are TRBV5-8 and TRBJ1-2, with no clear D. CDR1 and CDR2 (germline): SGHTS, YDEGEE. Trimming took off 2 bases at V and 5 bases at J, with 10 bases between the two ends. CDR3 length: 13 amino acids. CDR3 sequence (DNA): TGTGCCAGCAGCTTCTCGGCGGGATATGGCTACACCTTC. This translates into CASSFSAGYGYTF.

The rearrangement links TRBV15 to TRBJ2-5; the match to TRBD2 covers 10 bases. The germline V gene has CDR1 LNHNV and CDR2 YYDKDF (reference sequence). The CDR3 runs 14 residues. J gave up 1 base and V 7 bases, and 3 bases lay outside the gene matches. The CDR3 reads CATKTSGFQETQYF. As DNA, the CDR3 is TGTGCCACCAAGACTAGCGGGTTCCAAGAGACCCAGTACTTC.

The rearrangement uses TRBV11-2 and TRBJ1-2; D call uncertain. V shed 5 bases and J shed 4 bases, with 8 bases lying between them. The CDR3 is made up of 12 amino acids. Germline V lookup: CDR1 SGHAT, CDR2 FQNNGV. CDR3 bases: TGTGCCAGCAGCGGCGGACTCTATGGCTACACCTTC. Amino acid sequence: CASSGGLYGYTF. Combining the CDR3 with reference TRBV11-2 and TRBJ1-2 gives the whole variable domain EAGVAQSPRYKIIEKRQSVAFWCNPISGHATLYWYQQILGQGPKLLIQFQNNGVVDDSQLPKDRFSAERLKGVDSTLKIQPAKLEDSAVYLCASSGGLYGYTFGSGTRLTVV.

The rearrangement links TRBV7-9 to TRBJ1-1; 12 bases are a match to TRBD1. Germline V gene sequence: CDR1 SEHNR, CDR2 FQNEAQ (reference sequence). With 1 base clipped from V and 10 bases from J, the junction kept 7 bases outside the gene matches. This CDR3 has 15 amino acids. For the CDR3, the DNA is TGTGCCAGCAGCTTAGGCGGGGGACAGGGGGCAGGAGCTTTCTTT. Encoded protein: CASSLGGGQGAGAFF. The full variable domain, completed using reference TRBV7-9 and TRBJ1-1, is DTGVSQNPRHKITKRGQNVTFRCDPISEHNRLYWYRQTLGQGPEFLTYFQNEAQLEKSRLLSDRFSAERPKGSFSTLEIQRTEQGDSAMYLCASSLGGGQGAGAFFGQGTRLTVV.

This clone has only one observation. V usage is TRBV6-1 and J usage is TRBJ1-6; 7 nucleotides agree with TRBD1. Trimming removed 5 bases from V and 0 bases from J; junction bases left unmatched: 4. Germline V gene data show CDR1 as MNHNS and CDR2 as SASEGT. This CDR3 contains 16 residues. The CDR3 region has the DNA TGTGCCAGCAGTCAAGGGACAGCCTCCTATAATTCACCCCTCCACTTT. Encoded protein: CASSQGTASYNSPLHF.

The chain joins TRBV7-9 to TRBJ1-1; perhaps TRBD1 as D (6 bases). Trimming cost V 5 bases and J 2 bases, with 9 bases left between them. The germline gives CDR1 SEHNR, CDR2 FQNEAQ (reference sequence). This CDR3 comprises 13 residues. The CDR3: CASSQQGNTEAFF. CDR3 in DNA: TGTGCCAGCAGCCAACAGGGAAACACTGAAGCTTTCTTT.

The gene calls are TRBV6-5 and TRBJ1-4; no reliable D call. The CDR3 runs 15 residues. Trimming shortened V by 6 bases and J by 6 bases, and 17 bases separated the two germline ends. Per germline, CDR1 MNHEY and CDR2 SVGAGI. The CDR3 sequence: CASSPTEGGHEKLFF. DNA for the CDR3: TGTGCCAGCAGCCCCACGGAGGGAGGGCATGAAAAACTGTTTTTT.

The V call is TRBV18, the J call TRBJ1-2, with 8 bases lining up with TRBD1. Germline assignment: CDR1 KGHSH and CDR2 LQKENI. V trimming: 3 bases; J trimming: 1 base; junction bases outside the gene matches: 4. The length of the CDR3 is 15 residues. CDR3 sequence (DNA): TGTGCCAGCTCACCGGGACAGGATAATAACTATGGCTACACCTTC. Residues: CASSPGQDNNYGYTF.